This T cell receptor (beta chain) was recorded in a study of T cells in Graves' hyperthyroidism and ophthalmopathy. Template material for amplifying TCR beta CDR3 regions consisted of RNA transcripts. HTBI primers were the set used in a first-round RT-PCR of the TCR CDR3. TCRdb analysed the multiplex PCR reads with MiXCR anew, one entry per CDR3 protein. The top ten clones hold 26% of a sample with 500,000 to 550,000 distinct CDR3 sequences, 20% to 25% of them seen once. The table lists this clonotype with many counts. V shed 8 bases and J shed 1 base, with 6 bases lying between them. Germline V gene lookup returns CDR1 MDHEN and CDR2 SYDVKM. The CDR3 spans 12 residues.

The genes are TRBV28 and TRBJ1-5; no clear D gene. The origin of this receptor is a man aged 18 to 29 with Graves' hyperthyroidism. The specimen sequenced was blood. In DNA, the CDR3 is TGTGCCAGCGAGACGAGCAATCAGCCCCAGCATTTT. Residues: CASETSNQPQHF. The complete variable domain, with remaining parts taken from reference TRBV28 and TRBJ1-5, reads DVKVTQSSRYLVKRTGEKVFLECVQDMDHENMFWYRQDPGLGLRLIYFSYDVKMKEKGDIPEGYSVSREKKERFSLILESASTNQTSMYLCASETSNQPQHFGDGTRLSIL.